The 20 T cell receptor beta chains in this list originate from one sample, sequenced in a study of metastatic and nonmetastatic thyroid tumors. No patient had received any treatment before thyroid surgery. With MiXCR, TCRdb reprocessed the PCR reads. The profile shows tens of thousands of clones, roughly a fifth of them singletons. The sequenced material came from blood. The receptors were sampled from a female donor with papillary thyroid cancer or a benign thyroid nodule (not recorded which). Some clones in this sample may be carry-over from other donors' samples.

This chain links TRBV18 with TRBJ2-3; the D is unclear. The CDR3 totals 14 residues. The V and J ends lost 2 bases and 4 bases respectively, with 10 bases between them. Germline loops: CDR1 KGHSH, CDR2 LQKENI. DNA for the CDR3: TGTGCCAGCTCACCAAGACAAATCCCAGATACGCAGTATTTT. It specifies CASSPRQIPDTQYF.

The chain employs TRBV12-3 or TRBV12-4 and TRBJ2-2, with TRBD1 as a possible D gene (6 bases). V was shortened by 2 bases and J by 5 bases, with 9 bases between the two germline ends. This CDR3 contains 14 residues. CDR3 nucleotides: TGTGCCAGCAGTTTAAGGGGGACGACCGGGGAGCTGTTTTTT. Its translation: CASSLRGTTGELFF.

In its sample, this clone was seen many times. The chain is built from TRBV5-4 and TRBJ1-2; D uncertain. The V end lost 5 bases, the J end lost 4 bases, and 18 bases lay between the germline ends. Per the germline V gene, CDR1 is SGHNT and CDR2 is YYREEE (reference sequence). The CDR3 is made up of 15 amino acids. CDR3 loop: CASRPRQQLTYGYTF. CDR3 coding DNA: TGTGCCAGCAGACCCAGACAACAACTGACCTATGGCTACACCTTC.

This chain uses TRBV4-1 with TRBJ2-5, with D tentatively TRBD1 (5 bases). Germline lookup yields CDR1 MGHRA and CDR2 YSYEKL. Deletions cut 1 base from V and 7 bases from J, with 19 bases between. The CDR3 sequence is 16 residues long. In DNA, the CDR3 is TGCGCCAGCAGCCAAGGCCCGCCCAGGGAAGGTGGGACCCAGTACTTC. The encoded protein is CASSQGPPREGGTQYF.

This clone was detected many times. The chain couples TRBV28 to TRBJ1-5; D not certain. The CDR3 consists of 11 residues. CDR1 and CDR2 from the germline V gene are MDHEN and SYDVKM. V was trimmed by 9 bases and J by 0 bases, leaving 3 bases between them. The CDR3: CASGSNQPQHF. CDR3 DNA sequence: TGTGCCAGTGGTAGCAATCAGCCCCAGCATTTT. The full variable domain, its missing parts supplied by reference TRBV28 and TRBJ1-5, is DVKVTQSSRYLVKRTGEKVFLECVQDMDHENMFWYRQDPGLGLRLIYFSYDVKMKEKGDIPEGYSVSREKKERFSLILESASTNQTSMYLCASGSNQPQHFGDGTRLSIL.

This clone was observed a handful of times. The CDR3 DNA sequence: TGTGCCAGTAGTGCGGACAGGGGCGGCGAGCAGTACTTC. Translation: CASSADRGGEQYF. The chain carries TRBV19 and TRBJ2-7, with 9 bases matching TRBD1. CDR3 length: 13 amino acids. The germline V gene encodes CDR1 LNHDA and CDR2 SQIVND (reference sequence). The V segment lost 5 bases and the J segment 6 bases; nucleotides outside the gene matches: 5. Using reference TRBV19 and TRBJ2-7 for the parts outside the CDR3, the full variable domain is DGGITQSPKYLFRKEGQNVTLSCEQNLNHDAMYWYRQDPGQGLRLIYYSQIVNDFQKGDIAEGYSVSREKKESFPLTVTSAQKNPTAFYLCASSADRGGEQYFGPGTRLTVT.

This clone has at least ten counts. The V call is TRBV5-1, the J call TRBJ2-7; the D gene is possibly TRBD1 (6 bases). Germline V CDR1 and CDR2: SGHRS, YFSETQ. The CDR3 contains 14 residues. The V end lost 0 bases, the J end lost 4 bases, and 11 bases lay between the germline ends. CDR3 amino acids: CASSLGGPGYEQYF. Here the CDR3 DNA reads TGCGCCAGCAGCTTGGGGGGGCCCGGGTACGAGCAGTACTTC. Together with reference TRBV5-1 and TRBJ2-7, the CDR3 gives the full variable domain: KAGVTQTPRYLIKTRGQQVTLSCSPISGHRSVSWYQQTPGQGLQFLFEYFSETQRNKGNFPGRFSGRQFSNSRSEMNVSTLELGDSALYLCASSLGGPGYEQYFGPGTRLTVT.

This clone was observed at least ten times. V is TRBV29-1 and J is TRBJ2-7; D might be TRBD2 (7 bases). The V and J ends lost 4 bases and 10 bases respectively, with 14 bases between them. The V gene's germline CDR1 is SQVTM and CDR2 ANQGSEA. CDR3 length: 11 amino acids. The DNA for the CDR3 is TGCAGCGTTGGGGAGGGGGACCGCCAGTACTTC. Translation: CSVGEGDRQYF.

Note on this clone: This may stem from a read error, because a much larger clone lies one nucleotide away. The chain carries TRBV18 and TRBJ2-5; D gene ambiguous. Germline V gene data show CDR1 as KGHSH and CDR2 as LQKENI. This CDR3 spans 14 amino acids. CDR3: CASSPRTVPESQYF. The CDR3 DNA reads as TGTGCCAGCTCACCAAGAACAGTACCAGAGAGCCAGTACTTC.

The sample holds a few counts of this clone. The chain is built from TRBV19 and TRBJ1-1, with 7 positions matching TRBD1. The CDR3 spans 14 residues. The V segment lost 7 bases and the J segment 4 bases; nucleotides outside the gene matches: 9. Germline V lookup: CDR1 LNHDA, CDR2 SQIVND (reference sequence). CDR3 sequence (DNA): TGTGCCAGTAACCCGACAGGGAGGGTCACTGAAGCTTTCTTT. It specifies CASNPTGRVTEAFF. The full variable domain, with the rest looked up from reference TRBV19 and TRBJ1-1, is DGGITQSPKYLFRKEGQNVTLSCEQNLNHDAMYWYRQDPGQGLRLIYYSQIVNDFQKGDIAEGYSVSREKKESFPLTVTSAQKNPTAFYLCASNPTGRVTEAFFGQGTRLTVV.

In its sample, this clone was seen many times. V gene TRBV5-1 combines with J gene TRBJ1-1; 7 bases align to TRBD1. The CDR3 totals 15 residues. Unmatched junction bases numbered 8, after V lost 5 bases and J lost 1 base. CDR1 SGHRS and CDR2 YFSETQ come from the germline V gene. This CDR3 reads CASRPQGVRNTEAFF. The CDR3 DNA follows: TGCGCCAGCAGGCCTCAGGGGGTCCGGAACACTGAAGCTTTCTTT.

Only a few counts were recorded for this clone. This rearrangement joins TRBV6-4 to TRBJ1-5; D call uncertain. From germline, CDR1 is MRHNA and CDR2 SNTAGT. CDR3 size: 14 residues. Trimming stripped 5 bases from V and 6 bases from J, with 14 bases between. The CDR3 loop is CASSYEGASQPQHF. The CDR3 DNA reads as TGTGCCAGCAGTTACGAAGGAGCTAGTCAGCCCCAGCATTTT.

This clone has a handful of counts. The genes are TRBV6-1 and TRBJ1-1, with D tentatively TRBD1 (5 bases). In germline, CDR1 is MNHNS, CDR2 SASEGT. The CDR3 consists of 13 residues. Trimming took 8 bases from V and 1 from J, leaving 11 bases between them. As DNA, the CDR3 is TGTGCCAGCTTTGAACAGGAGAACACTGAAGCTTTCTTT. Protein sequence: CASFEQENTEAFF.

This chain joins TRBV6-1 and TRBJ2-2; D is possibly TRBD1 (6 bases). CDR3 size: 15 residues. Germline CDR1 and CDR2: MNHNS and SASEGT. V was trimmed by 3 bases and J by 6 bases, leaving 14 bases between them. This CDR3 is CASSEGSGDAGELFF. The CDR3 DNA reads as TGTGCCAGCAGTGAGGGGTCAGGGGACGCCGGGGAGCTGTTTTTT.

This clone is labeled medium-sized. Written as DNA, the CDR3 is TGTGCCTGGAGTGCGGTGGGAGGAACGCAGTACTTC. Protein product: CAWSAVGGTQYF. V usage is TRBV30 and J usage is TRBJ2-7, with D perhaps TRBD2 (6 bases). Germline CDR1 reads GTSNPN; CDR2 reads SVGIG (reference sequence). CDR3 length equals 12 residues. The V gene lost 1 base and the J gene lost 9 bases, with 13 bases spanning the gap. Supplemented by reference TRBV30 and TRBJ2-7, the full variable domain reads SQTIHQWPATLVQPVGSPLSLECTVEGTSNPNLYWYRQAAGRGLQLLFYSVGIGQISSEVPQNLSASRPQDRQFILSSKKLLLSDSGFYLCAWSAVGGTQYFGPGTRLTVT.

This clone was seen many times. The V call is TRBV5-3, the J call TRBJ2-6; unclear D gene. TRBV5-3 is placed among ORFs of uncertain function. V lost 9 bases and J lost 4, with 17 bases in between. The length of the CDR3 is 15 residues. The CDR3 region has the DNA TGTGCCACCAATCAGATAACGTCCGGGGCCAACGTCCTGACTTTC. It specifies CATNQITSGANVLTF.

This clone was recorded at least ten times. The CDR3: CASSHGTGRRGDEQFF. The CDR3 region has the DNA TGCGCCAGCAGCCATGGTACCGGTCGGAGGGGGGATGAGCAGTTCTTC. The chain has TRBV5-1 and TRBJ2-1, with D perhaps assigned TRBD1 or TRBD2 (6 bases each). Germline V CDR1 and CDR2: SGHRS, YFSETQ. Trimming removed 4 bases at V and 8 bases at J, with 22 bases between. This CDR3 region has 16 residues.

The chain joins TRBV5-1 to TRBJ2-2, with 11 bases identical to TRBD2. Germline trimming cut 2 bases from V and 5 bases from J; bases unmatched to any gene: 5. This CDR3 contains 16 residues. The germline V gene encodes CDR1 SGHRS and CDR2 YFSETQ. The CDR3 loop is CASSFGSSGGTGELFF. CDR3 DNA: TGCGCCAGCAGCTTCGGTTCTAGCGGGGGGACCGGGGAGCTGTTTTTT.

V gene TRBV2 combines with J gene TRBJ2-3; possible D gene TRBD2, 5 bases. There are 13 residues in the CDR3. Germline loops: CDR1 SNHLY, CDR2 FYNNEI. Trimming removed 5 bases at V and 5 bases at J, with 11 bases between. This CDR3 is CASSPRAGDTQYF. DNA of the CDR3: TGTGCCAGCAGTCCGCGGGCGGGAGATACGCAGTATTTT.

This clone showed up many times. This rearrangement joins TRBV7-3 to TRBJ1-5, with D tentatively TRBD1 (6 bases). CDR3 length: 13 amino acids. Trimming left V 6 bases short and J 3 bases short, with 9 bases between. CDR1 is SGHTA and CDR2 is FQGTGA in the germline V gene. The CDR3 protein is CASSRDNNQPQHF. The DNA for the CDR3 is TGTGCCAGCAGTCGGGACAACAATCAGCCCCAGCATTTT.